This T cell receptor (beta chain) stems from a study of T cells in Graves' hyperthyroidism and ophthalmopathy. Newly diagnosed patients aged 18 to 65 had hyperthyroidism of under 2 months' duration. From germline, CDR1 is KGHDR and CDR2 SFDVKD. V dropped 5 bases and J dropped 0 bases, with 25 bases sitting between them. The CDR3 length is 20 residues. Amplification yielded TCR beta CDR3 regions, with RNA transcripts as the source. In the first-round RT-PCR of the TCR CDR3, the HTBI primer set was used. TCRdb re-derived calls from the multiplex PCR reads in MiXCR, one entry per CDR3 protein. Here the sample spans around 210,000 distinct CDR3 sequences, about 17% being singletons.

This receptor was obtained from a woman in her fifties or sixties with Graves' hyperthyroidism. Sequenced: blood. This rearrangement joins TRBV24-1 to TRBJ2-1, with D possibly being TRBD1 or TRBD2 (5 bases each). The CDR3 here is CATSVGGQLNWGSSYNEQFF. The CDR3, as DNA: TGTGCCACCAGTGTAGGTGGGCAGTTGAACTGGGGGAGCTCCTACAATGAGCAGTTCTTC.